The clone carrying this TCR beta chain appeared a few times. Antigen: not known. Extraction yielded at least 5 micrograms of total RNA per sample. This entry comes from a study of blood T cells in healthy people across ages. The study's findings and limits: Compared with aged donors, long-lived donors showed fewer expanded clones, suggesting selection.

Germline CDR1 is SGDLS and CDR2 is YYNGEE. This CDR3 comprises 15 residues. Germline trimming cut 4 bases from V and 5 bases from J; bases unmatched to any gene: 4. A J-beta primer mix and a sample-barcoded 5' primer were used in a second PCR of about 7 to 12 cycles. CDR3-containing paired-end reads numbering at least 2.5 million came from each sample. TCRdb used MiXCR to reprocess the 5' RACE reads, holding one entry per CDR3 protein. The sample includes just under 750,000 distinct CDR3 sequences, 22% of them seen just once. Sequenced material: blood. The chain combines TRBV9 with TRBJ2-1; 12 positions agree with TRBD2. The clonotype comes from a man aged 65 to 79 in good health. The CDR3 nucleotides read TGTGCCAGCAGCAGGACTAGCGGGACAAACAATGAGCAGTTCTTC. Protein sequence: CASSRTSGTNNEQFF.